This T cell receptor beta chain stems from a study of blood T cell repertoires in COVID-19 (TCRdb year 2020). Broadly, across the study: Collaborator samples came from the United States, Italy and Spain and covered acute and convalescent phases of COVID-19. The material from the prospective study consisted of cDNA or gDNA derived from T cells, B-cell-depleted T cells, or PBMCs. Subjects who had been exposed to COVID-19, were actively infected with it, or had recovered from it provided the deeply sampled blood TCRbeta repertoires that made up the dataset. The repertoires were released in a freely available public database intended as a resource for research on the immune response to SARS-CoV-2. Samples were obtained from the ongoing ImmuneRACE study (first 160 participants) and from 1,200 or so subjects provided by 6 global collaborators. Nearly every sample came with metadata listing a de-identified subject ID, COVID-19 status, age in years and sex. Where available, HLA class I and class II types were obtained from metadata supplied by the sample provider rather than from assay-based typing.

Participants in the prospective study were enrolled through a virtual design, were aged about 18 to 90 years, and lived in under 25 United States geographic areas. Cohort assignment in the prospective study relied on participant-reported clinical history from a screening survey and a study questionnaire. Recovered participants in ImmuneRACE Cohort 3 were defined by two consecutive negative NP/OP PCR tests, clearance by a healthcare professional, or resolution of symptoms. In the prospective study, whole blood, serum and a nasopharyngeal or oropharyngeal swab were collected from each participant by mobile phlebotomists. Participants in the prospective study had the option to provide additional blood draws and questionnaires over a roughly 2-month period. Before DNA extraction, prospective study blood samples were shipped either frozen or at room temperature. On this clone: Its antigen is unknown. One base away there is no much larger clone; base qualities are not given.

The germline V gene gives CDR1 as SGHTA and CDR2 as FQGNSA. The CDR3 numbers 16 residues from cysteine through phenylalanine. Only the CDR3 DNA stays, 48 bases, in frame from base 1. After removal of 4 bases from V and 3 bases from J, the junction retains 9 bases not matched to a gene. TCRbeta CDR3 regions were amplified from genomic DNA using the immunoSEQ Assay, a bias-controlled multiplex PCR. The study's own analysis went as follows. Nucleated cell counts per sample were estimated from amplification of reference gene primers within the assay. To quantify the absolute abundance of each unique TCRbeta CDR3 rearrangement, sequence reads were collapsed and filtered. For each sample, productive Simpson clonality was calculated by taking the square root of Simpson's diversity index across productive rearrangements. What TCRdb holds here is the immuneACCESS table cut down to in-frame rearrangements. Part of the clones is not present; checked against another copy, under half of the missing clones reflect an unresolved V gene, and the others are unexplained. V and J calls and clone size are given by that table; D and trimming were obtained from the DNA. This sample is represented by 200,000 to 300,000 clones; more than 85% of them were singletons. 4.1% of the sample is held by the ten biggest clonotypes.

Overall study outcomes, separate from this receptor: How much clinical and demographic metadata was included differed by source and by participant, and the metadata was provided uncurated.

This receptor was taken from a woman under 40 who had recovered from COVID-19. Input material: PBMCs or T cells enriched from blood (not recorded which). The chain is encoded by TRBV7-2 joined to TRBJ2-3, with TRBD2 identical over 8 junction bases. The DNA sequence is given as TGTGCCAGCAGCTATCCCCCGGGACTAGGAACAGATACGCAGTATTTT. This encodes CASSYPPGLGTDTQYF.